The next 27 T cell receptor beta chains were all read from a single sample in a study of blood T cell repertoires in COVID-19. Sequencing used immunoSEQ multiplex PCR; TCRdb keeps in-frame clones, though not all of them. The sample shows hundreds of thousands of clones, 70% to 90% of them seen only once. Sequencing was carried out using peripheral blood. These receptors were collected from a woman between 25 and 40 years old who had recovered from COVID-19.

The chain links TRBV10-3 to TRBJ2-1; D is possibly TRBD1 (5 bases). Germline CDR1 ENHRY, CDR2 SYGVKD. This CDR3 has 14 residues. V lost 0 bases, J lost 5 bases, and 8 bases lay in between. The CDR3 spells CAISESLGDNEQFF. Written as DNA, the CDR3 is TGTGCCATCAGTGAGTCGTTAGGGGACAATGAGCAGTTCTTC.

This chain connects TRBV6-5 to TRBJ2-3; TRBD2 aligns across 10 bases. This CDR3 region has 15 residues. CDR1 MNHEY and CDR2 SVGAGI come from the germline V gene. V lost 6 bases, J lost 4 bases, and 7 bases stayed unmatched. CDR3 sequence: CASSERGGPPDTQYF. CDR3 DNA: TGTGCCAGCAGCGAGCGGGGGGGCCCCCCAGATACGCAGTATTTT.

V and J are TRBV27 and TRBJ1-6; D perhaps matches TRBD1 (6 bases). This CDR3 has 16 residues. The germline CDR1 and CDR2 sequences are MNHEY and SMNVEV (reference sequence). V was shortened by 4 bases and J by 0 bases, with 10 bases between the two germline ends. This chain's CDR3 is CASSWGGRSYNSPLHF. The CDR3 nucleotides are TGTGCCAGCAGTTGGGGGGGCCGCTCCTATAATTCACCCCTCCACTTT.

V usage is TRBV2 and J usage is TRBJ1-5, with D unresolved. Germline V gene lookup returns CDR1 SNHLY and CDR2 FYNNEI. The CDR3 has 16 amino acids. V shed 3 bases and J shed 2 bases, with 14 bases lying between them. The CDR3 nucleotides read TGTGCCAGCAGTGATCACCTGTCAGGTGGCAATCAGCCCCAGCATTTT. Protein product: CASSDHLSGGNQPQHF.

The chain links TRBV5-6 to TRBJ1-2, with TRBD1 as a possible D gene (6 bases). The CDR3 is 12 residues long. CDR1 is SGHDT and CDR2 is YYEEEE in the germline V gene. V was cut by 1 base and J by 10 bases, with 11 bases left in between. The CDR3 reads CASSLRDMDYTF. CDR3 coding DNA: TGTGCCAGCAGCTTGAGGGACATGGACTACACCTTC.

This clone showed up just once. The chain is built from TRBV5-4 and TRBJ1-2, with D uncertain. The CDR3 has 13 amino acids. The germline V gene encodes CDR1 SGHNT and CDR2 YYREEE (reference sequence). V lost 0 bases and J lost 6, with 9 bases in between. The CDR3 here is CASSLAGRDGYTF. The CDR3, as DNA: TGTGCCAGCAGCTTGGCCGGGAGGGATGGCTACACCTTC.

The J gene is TRBJ1-2, the V gene TRBV5-4; D perhaps matches TRBD1 (6 bases). This CDR3 region has 14 residues. V was shortened by 4 bases and J by 3 bases, with 13 bases between the two germline ends. CDR1 SGHNT and CDR2 YYREEE come from the germline V gene (reference sequence). The CDR3 DNA sequence: TGTGCCAGCAGCGCTACAGGGAGAGACTATGGCTACACCTTC. Translating it yields CASSATGRDYGYTF. Using reference TRBV5-4 and TRBJ1-2 for the parts outside the CDR3, the full variable domain is ETGVTQSPTHLIKTRGQQVTLRCSSQSGHNTVSWYQQALGQGPQFIFQYYREEENGRGNFPPRFSGLQFPNYSSELNVNALELDDSALYLCASSATGRDYGYTFGSGTRLTVV.

The rearrangement joins TRBV6-5 to TRBJ1-1; D is unclear. Trimming left V 8 bases short and J 0 bases short, with 13 bases between. The CDR3 loop spans 14 amino acids. Germline CDR1 MNHEY, CDR2 SVGAGI. CDR3 in DNA: TGTGCCAGCTTGCCGGTCGGGATGAACACTGAAGCTTTCTTT. Residues: CASLPVGMNTEAFF.

This clone was recorded only once. The chain employs TRBV11-1 and TRBJ1-1, with 8 bases matching TRBD1. CDR1 and CDR2 (germline): SGHAT, FQDESV (reference sequence). Germline trimming cut 2 bases from V and 4 bases from J; bases unmatched to any gene: 6. The CDR3 spans 15 residues. CDR3 coding DNA: TGTGCCAGCAGCTTAAGCAGGGGGCTGTTCACTGAAGCTTTCTTT. This sequence encodes CASSLSRGLFTEAFF.

CDR3 nucleotides: TGTGCCAGCAGTCGGGGGTGGGGGAACACCGGGGAGCTGTTTTTT. This encodes CASSRGWGNTGELFF. The chain joins TRBV7-2 to TRBJ2-2, with D possibly TRBD2 on 6 matching bases. V was trimmed by 6 bases and J by 1 base, leaving 12 bases between them. The V gene's germline CDR1 is SGHTA and CDR2 FQGNSA. CDR3 length equals 15 residues.

The V and J genes are TRBV20-1 and TRBJ2-7, with D possibly being TRBD1 (6 bases). The ends were cut back, 4 bases at V and 4 bases at J, with 8 bases in the middle. The germline gives CDR1 DFQATT, CDR2 SNEGSKA (reference sequence). The CDR3 is 11 amino acids. The CDR3 here is CSAIQGYEQYF. For the CDR3, the DNA is TGCAGTGCTATACAGGGTTACGAGCAGTACTTC.

The chain has TRBV3-1 (or the pseudogene TRBV3-2) and TRBJ2-1; 10 nucleotides match TRBD2. This CDR3 contains 17 residues. Germline V gene data show CDR1 as LGHDT and CDR2 as YNNKEL (reference sequence). Trimming at V came to 4 bases and at J to 4 bases, leaving 10 bases not matched to a gene. For the CDR3, the DNA is TGTGCCAGCAGCCCCAGAAAACTAGCGGGGACTTACAATGAGCAGTTCTTC. Amino acid sequence: CASSPRKLAGTYNEQFF.

This chain connects TRBV11-3 to TRBJ2-1; 10 bases line up with TRBD2. Germline V gives CDR1 SGHNT, CDR2 YENEEA. V trimming: 5 bases; J trimming: 6 bases; junction bases outside the gene matches: 7. This CDR3 is 15 amino acids long. CDR3 DNA: TGTGCCAGCAGCCCAAGCGGGGGGGCTGGCAATGAGCAGTTCTTC. Translated, it gives CASSPSGGAGNEQFF.

The gene calls are TRBV4-2 and TRBJ1-1, with D possibly being TRBD1 (5 bases). This CDR3 is built from 14 residues. V gave up 2 bases and J gave up 3 bases, with 10 bases separating them. CDR1 is LGHNA, CDR2 YNFKEQ, per germline. CDR3 nucleotides: TGTGCCAGCAGCCAATTGGGGGGGGACACTGAAGCTTTCTTT. Translating it yields CASSQLGGDTEAFF.

V and J are TRBV7-9 and TRBJ2-7; 8 nucleotides align to TRBD1. CDR1 is SEHNR, CDR2 FQNEAQ, per germline (reference sequence). The CDR3 spans 16 residues. The V segment lost 6 bases and the J segment 5 bases; nucleotides outside the gene matches: 15. The CDR3 DNA is TGTGCCAGCAGTGATAAACACGCAGGGGGCTTCGACGAGCAGTACTTC. It specifies CASSDKHAGGFDEQYF.

This chain uses TRBV3-1 (or the pseudogene TRBV3-2) with TRBJ2-5, with D unresolved. Per germline, CDR1 LGHDT and CDR2 YNNKEL (reference sequence). The CDR3 has 11 residues. The V and J ends lost 3 bases and 5 bases respectively, with 4 bases between them. The CDR3 nucleotides read TGTGCCAGCAGCCAGAGGGAGACCCAGTACTTC. Residues: CASSQRETQYF.

On this clone: Other DNA sequences in this specimen translate into the identical CDR3. The chain is built from TRBV11-3 and TRBJ2-3; 8 bases map to TRBD1. Germline CDR1 and CDR2: SGHNT and YENEEA. The J segment lost 5 bases and the V segment lost 1 base, leaving 5 bases of the junction unmatched. There are 15 residues in the CDR3. CDR3 protein: CASSLGQGAGDTQYF. CDR3 DNA sequence: TGTGCCAGCAGCTTAGGGCAGGGGGCTGGAGATACGCAGTATTTT.

The gene calls are TRBV6-2 or TRBV6-3 and TRBJ2-5; TRBD1 might be the D (6 bases). The CDR3 runs to 17 residues. Per the germline V gene, CDR1 is MNHEY and CDR2 is SVGEGT. The ends were cut back, 0 bases at V and 0 bases at J, with 14 bases in the middle. The CDR3 bases are TGTGCCAGCAGTTACTCTAAGGGGGTGCGAAACCAAGAGACCCAGTACTTC. Translating gives CASSYSKGVRNQETQYF.

In this sample, this clone turned up a few times. V is TRBV5-1 and J is TRBJ2-7; the match to TRBD1 covers 9 bases. CDR3 length: 14 amino acids. V gave up 2 bases and J gave up 2 bases; unmatched junction bases: 2. Germline V CDR1 and CDR2: SGHRS, YFSETQ. CDR3 sequence reads: CASSLGTGTYEQYF. CDR3 DNA: TGCGCCAGCAGCTTAGGGACAGGGACCTACGAGCAGTACTTC.

This chain connects TRBV18 to TRBJ2-1; the match to TRBD2 covers 11 bases. The CDR3 spans 16 residues. In germline, CDR1 is KGHSH, CDR2 LQKENI. With 0 bases clipped from V and 7 bases from J, the junction kept 5 bases outside the gene matches. CDR3: CASSPPELAGVNEQFF. CDR3 nucleotides: TGTGCCAGCTCACCACCCGAACTAGCGGGGGTAAATGAGCAGTTCTTC.

V usage is TRBV6-5 and J usage is TRBJ2-1, with 8 bases identical to TRBD1. The CDR3 runs 15 residues. J gave up 4 bases and V 5 bases, and 7 bases lay outside the gene matches. In germline, CDR1 is MNHEY, CDR2 SVGAGI. CDR3 nucleotide sequence: TGTGCCAGCAGTCCATTGACAGGGGAGTACAATGAGCAGTTCTTC. It encodes CASSPLTGEYNEQFF.

The V and J genes are TRBV1 and TRBJ2-1; TRBD1, the D gene given by the table, was not confirmed from the DNA. TRBV1 is an annotated pseudogene. The CDR3 has 17 amino acids. The DNA of the CDR3 is TGCACCAGCAGCCCTTCTTCTGGGCCTCCCCCCTACAATGAGCAGTTCTTC. This codes for CTSSPSSGPPPYNEQFF.

The J gene is TRBJ1-1, the V gene TRBV20-1; 7 positions match TRBD1. V gave up 3 bases and J gave up 2 bases; unmatched junction bases: 9. CDR3 size: 15 residues. CDR1 and CDR2 (germline): DFQATT, SNEGSKA (reference sequence). The chain's CDR3 is CSASGGRGVNTEAFF. For the CDR3, the DNA is TGCAGTGCTAGTGGGGGCAGGGGGGTAAACACTGAAGCTTTCTTT.

The gene calls are TRBV4-1 and TRBJ1-2, with TRBD1 as a possible D gene (5 bases). Trimming removed 4 bases from V and 5 bases from J, with 17 bases in between. The V gene's germline CDR1 is MGHRA and CDR2 YSYEKL. This CDR3 comprises 15 residues. The CDR3 loop is CASSPIDGTWYGYTF. The CDR3 DNA reads TGCGCCAGCAGCCCGATTGACGGGACTTGGTATGGCTACACCTTC.

This clone was seen just once. This rearrangement joins TRBV28 to TRBJ2-1; TRBD2 might be the D (6 bases). The CDR3 spans 16 residues. The germline V gene has CDR1 MDHEN and CDR2 SYDVKM. V shed 5 bases and J shed 0 bases, with 14 bases lying between them. CDR3 nucleotides: TGTGCCAGCAGTGCCCGACTAGTGAGCTCCTACAATGAGCAGTTCTTC. Its protein is CASSARLVSSYNEQFF. Filled out from reference TRBV28 and TRBJ2-1, the complete variable domain reads DVKVTQSSRYLVKRTGEKVFLECVQDMDHENMFWYRQDPGLGLRLIYFSYDVKMKEKGDIPEGYSVSREKKERFSLILESASTNQTSMYLCASSARLVSSYNEQFFGPGTRLTVL.

This chain connects TRBV6-5 to TRBJ1-1; TRBD1 might be the D (6 bases). The V and J ends lost 6 bases and 7 bases respectively, with 15 bases between them. Germline lookup yields CDR1 MNHEY and CDR2 SVGAGI. The CDR3 has 13 residues. CDR3 amino acids: CASRPNRVGEAFF. For the CDR3, the DNA is TGTGCCAGCAGACCCAACAGGGTTGGTGAAGCTTTCTTT.

This clone appeared a single time. V gene TRBV5-5 combines with J gene TRBJ1-1; TRBD1 aligns across 8 bases. CDR3 length equals 15 residues. The ends lost 4 bases at V and 4 bases at J; junction bases unmatched: 9. Germline CDR1 and CDR2: SGHKS and YYEKEE (reference sequence). CDR3 in DNA: TGTGCCAGCAGCCCGTGGACAGGGAGGAGCACTGAAGCTTTCTTT. Translating gives CASSPWTGRSTEAFF.